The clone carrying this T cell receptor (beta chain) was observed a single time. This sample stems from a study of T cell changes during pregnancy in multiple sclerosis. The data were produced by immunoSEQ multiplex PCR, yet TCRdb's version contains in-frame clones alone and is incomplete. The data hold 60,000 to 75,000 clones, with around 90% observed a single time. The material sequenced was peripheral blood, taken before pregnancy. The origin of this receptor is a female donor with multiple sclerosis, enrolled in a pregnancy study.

Here the CDR3 reads CASSLAMRSYEQYF. The CDR3 DNA reads as TGTGCCAGCAGCTTGGCAATGCGCTCCTACGAGCAGTACTTC. The chain combines TRBV5-6 with TRBJ2-7; D uncertain. The CDR3 sequence is 14 residues long. The V gene lost 0 bases and the J gene lost 0 bases, with 7 bases spanning the gap. The germline gives CDR1 SGHDT, CDR2 YYEEEE.